A selection of T cell receptor beta chains follows, all from one sample in a study of T cell repertoires in aging, cancer and after chemotherapy. MiXCR was run by TCRdb on the multiplex PCR reads, yielding one entry per CDR3 protein. The sample carries about 11,000 distinct CDR3 sequences, over 30% recorded once. Sequencing input: blood. The receptors here all came from a human donor in good health. CDR3s include the opening cysteine and the closing phenylalanine or tryptophan. D genes are given only for firm matches. Clone size is not always given. Where it is, it says once, few, many or a class for expanded clones.

few	TRBD2	TRBV15	TRBJ2-5	TGTGCCACCAGCAGAGATAAATTTGAGTTAGCGGGAGAAGGGACGGGGGCCCAGTACTTC	CATSRDKFELAGEGTGAQYF
medium-sized	TRBD1	TRBV29-1	TRBJ2-2	TGCAGCGCAATACAGGGGGCAGTAGGCGGGGAGCTGTTTTTT	CSAIQGAVGGELFF
few	NA	TRBV5-5	TRBJ2-3	TGTGCCAGCAGCTTGCCTAGCACAGATACGCAGTATTTT	CASSLPSTDTQYF
few	TRBD1	TRBV19	TRBJ1-5	TGTGCCAGTAGTCCCGACAGGGGGTTTAATCAGCCCCAGCATTTT	CASSPDRGFNQPQHF
NA	TRBD2	TRBV30	TRBJ2-7	TGTGCCTGGATGGTGAGGACTAGCCCCTCCTACGAGCAGTACTTC	CAWMVRTSPSYEQYF
NA	TRBD1	TRBV6-1	TRBJ2-7	TGTGCCAGCAGCTGGGACAGCTCTATCTACGAGCAGTACTTC	CASSWDSSIYEQYF
medium-sized	NA	TRBV30	TRBJ1-1	TGTGCCTGGAGGGACAGCTACACTGAAGCTTTCTTT	CAWRDSYTEAFF
NA	NA	TRBV6-5	TRBJ1-2	TGTGCCAGCAGGTATATTTTAGACGGCTACACCTTC	CASRYILDGYTF
NA	TRBD1	TRBV6-1	TRBJ2-1	TGTGCCAGCAGTGGGACAGGGGCTCATGAGCAGTTCTTC	CASSGTGAHEQFF
NA	NA	TRBV18	TRBJ2-3	TGTGCCAGCTCGTCGATGGGCGGGCCTAGCACAGATACGCAGTATTTT	CASSSMGGPSTDTQYF
few	NA	TRBV12-3/TRBV12-4	TRBJ1-2	TGTGCCAGCAGTTCGGCTTTATCAGGGTATGGCTACACCTTC	CASSSALSGYGYTF
medium-sized	NA	TRBV19	TRBJ2-2	TGTGCCAGCGACAGGGGACTAAACACCGGGGAGCTGTTTTTT	CASDRGLNTGELFF
NA	NA	TRBV27	TRBJ2-7	TGTGCCAGCAGTTTATATCCTAGATTCCCCTACGAGCAGTACTTC	CASSLYPRFPYEQYF
few	NA	TRBV6-5	TRBJ1-1	TGTGCCAGCTCTGGGGCGAGGGTGAACACTGAAGCTTTCTTT	CASSGARVNTEAFF
few	TRBD1	TRBV6-1	TRBJ2-2	TGTGCCAGCAGGGGACAGGGGGGCACCGGGGAGCTGTTTTTT	CASRGQGGTGELFF
few	NA	TRBV14	TRBJ2-1	TGTGCCAGCAGCCCCGGGGTATACAATGAGCAGTTCTTC	CASSPGVYNEQFF
few	TRBD2	TRBV6-1	TRBJ2-1	TGTGCCAGCAGTATAGCGGGGGGGCCGGAGAATGAGCAGTTCTTC	CASSIAGGPENEQFF
NA	TRBD1	TRBV6-2/TRBV6-3	TRBJ2-7	TGTGCCAGCAGCCGCCACGGACAGGGGCAAGAGCAGTACTTC	CASSRHGQGQEQYF
NA	NA	TRBV20-1	TRBJ1-4	TGCAGTGCTAGACCGGGGACTGCAACTAATGAAAAACTGTTTTTT	CSARPGTATNEKLFF
NA	NA	TRBV11-1	TRBJ1-3	TGTGCCAGCAGCGCAGGGGTGACTGGAAACACCATATATTTT	CASSAGVTGNTIYF
NA	NA	TRBV28	TRBJ2-1	TGTGCCAGCAGCACCCCGTCCGGGCCTAATGAGCAGTTCTTC	CASSTPSGPNEQFF
few	NA	TRBV12-3/TRBV12-4	TRBJ2-7	TGTGCCAGCAGTCGGCGTTACGAGCAGTACTTC	CASSRRYEQYF
few	NA	TRBV27	TRBJ1-6	TGTGCCAGCAGTTTATTGTCTCGCGGGGGTTTGAATTCACCCCTCCACTTT	CASSLLSRGGLNSPLHF
NA	TRBD1	TRBV6-1	TRBJ1-6	TGTGCCAGCAGTGTAACGACAGGGTTCGGTTCACCCCTCCACTTT	CASSVTTGFGSPLHF
medium-sized	TRBD1	TRBV11-3	TRBJ1-2	TGTGCCAGCAGCTCCTACGGGACAGGGAGCTATGGCTACACCTTC	CASSSYGTGSYGYTF
NA	TRBD1	TRBV6-1	TRBJ2-2	TGTGCCAGCAGTGAAGGGGGACAGGGAACCGGGGAGCTGTTTTTT	CASSEGGQGTGELFF
NA	TRBD1	TRBV28	TRBJ1-5	TGTGCCAGCAGCTCCGGGACAGGGCGTTATCAGCCCCAGCATTTT	CASSSGTGRYQPQHF
few	NA	TRBV10-3	TRBJ2-3	TGTGCCACCCAAGGGACACCCGAAGGCACAGATACGCAGTATTTT	CATQGTPEGTDTQYF
medium-sized	NA	TRBV11-3	TRBJ2-1	TGTGCCAGCAGCTTAGAATTCGGGCAGGGCCAGCAGTTCTTC	CASSLEFGQGQQFF
NA	NA	TRBV6-5	TRBJ1-2	TGTGCCAGCAGTTATTCCGGGAGGCAGGGATATGGCTACACCTTC	CASSYSGRQGYGYTF
few	TRBD2	TRBV7-4	TRBJ2-1	TGTGCCAGCAGCTTAATCCCTAGCGGGAGGGCCAACGAGCAGTTCTTC	CASSLIPSGRANEQFF
medium-sized	TRBD1	TRBV6-5	TRBJ1-6	TGTGCCAGCAGCCGACAGGGGCACTATAATTCACCCCTCCACTTT	CASSRQGHYNSPLHF
few	TRBD1	TRBV6-5	TRBJ1-2	TGTGCCAGCAGACCTAGGACAGGGATAAACTATGGCTACACCTTC	CASRPRTGINYGYTF
few	NA	TRBV27	TRBJ2-4	TGTGCCAGCAGTTTCCGGGCAGGCGATGCCAAAAACATTCAGTACTTC	CASSFRAGDAKNIQYF
NA	NA	TRBV7-9	TRBJ1-4	TGTGCCAGCAGCCAGTACCAAGAGTACGCTGAAAAACTGTTTTTT	CASSQYQEYAEKLFF
few	TRBD2	TRBV30	TRBJ2-3	TGTGCCTGGAGGCTAGCGGGGGGGACAGATACGCAGTATTTT	CAWRLAGGTDTQYF
NA	TRBD1	TRBV12-3/TRBV12-4	TRBJ2-1	TGTGCTAGTGTCCTACCGGGGACAGGGAAAGTCCATGAGCAGTTCTTC	CASVLPGTGKVHEQFF
few	TRBD1	TRBV6-2/TRBV6-3	TRBJ2-7	TGTGCCAGCAGTTCTCCCGAGACAGGGCGGTACGAGCAGTACTTC	CASSSPETGRYEQYF